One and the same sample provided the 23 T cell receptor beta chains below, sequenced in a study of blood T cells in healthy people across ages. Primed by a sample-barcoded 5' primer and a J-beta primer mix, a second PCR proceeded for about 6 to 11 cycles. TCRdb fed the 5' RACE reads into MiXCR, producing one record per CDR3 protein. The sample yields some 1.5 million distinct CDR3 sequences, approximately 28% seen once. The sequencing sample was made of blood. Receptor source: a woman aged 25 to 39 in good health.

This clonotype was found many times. CDR3 nucleotide sequence: TGTGCCAGCAGCTTAACAGTCCAAGAGACCCAGTACTTC. Protein sequence: CASSLTVQETQYF. V usage is TRBV7-3 and J usage is TRBJ2-5; D gene unclear. The CDR3 extends over 13 amino acids. The germline V gene encodes CDR1 SGHTA and CDR2 FQGTGA. Trimming removed 0 bases at V and 1 base at J, with 3 bases between.

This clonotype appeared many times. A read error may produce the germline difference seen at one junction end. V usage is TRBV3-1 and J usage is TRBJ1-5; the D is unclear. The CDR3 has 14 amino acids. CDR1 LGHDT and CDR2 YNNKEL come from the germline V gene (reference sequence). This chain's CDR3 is CASSQAGSNQPQHF. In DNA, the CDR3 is TGCGCCAGCAGCCAGGCAGGTTCCAATCAGCCCCAGCATTTT.

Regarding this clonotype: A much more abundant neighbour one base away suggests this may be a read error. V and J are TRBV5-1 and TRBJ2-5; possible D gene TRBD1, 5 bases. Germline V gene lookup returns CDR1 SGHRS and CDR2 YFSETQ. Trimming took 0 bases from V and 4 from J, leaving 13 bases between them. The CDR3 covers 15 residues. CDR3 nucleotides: TGCGCCAGCAGCTTGGGGGCAGGGCGACGAGAGACCCAGTACTTC. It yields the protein CASSLGAGRRETQYF.

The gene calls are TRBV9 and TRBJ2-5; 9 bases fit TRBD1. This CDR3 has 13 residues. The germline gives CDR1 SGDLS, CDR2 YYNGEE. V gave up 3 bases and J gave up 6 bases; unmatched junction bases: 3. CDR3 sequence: CASSGQGVKTQYF. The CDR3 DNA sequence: TGTGCCAGCAGCGGACAGGGGGTGAAGACCCAGTACTTC.

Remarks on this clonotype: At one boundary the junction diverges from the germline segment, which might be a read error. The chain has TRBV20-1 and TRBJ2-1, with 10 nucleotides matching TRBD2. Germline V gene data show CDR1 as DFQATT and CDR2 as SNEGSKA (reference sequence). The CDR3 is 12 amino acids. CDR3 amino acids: CGAAGGQNERFF. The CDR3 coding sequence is TGCGGCGCAGCGGGGGGGCAAAATGAGCGGTTCTTC.

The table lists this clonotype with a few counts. The CDR3 region has the DNA TGTGCCAGCTCACCAGGACGGGATTACACTGAAGCTTTCTTT. Its protein is CASSPGRDYTEAFF. V gene TRBV18 combines with J gene TRBJ1-1; D remains unclear. Germline lookup yields CDR1 KGHSH and CDR2 LQKENI. V lost 2 bases and J 3 bases, leaving 10 bases between the germline ends. The CDR3 is made up of 14 amino acids.

CDR3 in DNA: TGCGCCAGCAGCCAAGTTAGCGGGAGATCGGGAGAGCAGTTCTTC. The encoded protein is CASSQVSGRSGEQFF. The chain is built from TRBV4-3 and TRBJ2-1; 9 positions match TRBD2. J was trimmed by 10 bases and V by 1 base; bases with no gene match: 8. Germline assignment: CDR1 LGHNA and CDR2 YSLEER. This CDR3 has 15 residues.

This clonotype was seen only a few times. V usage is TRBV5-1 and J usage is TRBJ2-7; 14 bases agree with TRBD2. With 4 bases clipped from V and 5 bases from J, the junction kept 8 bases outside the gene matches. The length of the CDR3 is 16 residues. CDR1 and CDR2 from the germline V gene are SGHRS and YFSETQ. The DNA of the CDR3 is TGCGCCAGCAGCCGACTAGCGGGAGGGCCTCAAAACGAGCAGTACTTC. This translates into CASSRLAGGPQNEQYF.

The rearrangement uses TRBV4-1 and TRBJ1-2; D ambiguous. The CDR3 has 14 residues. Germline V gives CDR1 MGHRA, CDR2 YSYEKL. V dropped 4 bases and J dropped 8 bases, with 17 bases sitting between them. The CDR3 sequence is CASSPSGRPRGYTF. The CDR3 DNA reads TGCGCCAGCAGCCCTTCTGGGCGTCCCAGAGGCTACACCTTC.

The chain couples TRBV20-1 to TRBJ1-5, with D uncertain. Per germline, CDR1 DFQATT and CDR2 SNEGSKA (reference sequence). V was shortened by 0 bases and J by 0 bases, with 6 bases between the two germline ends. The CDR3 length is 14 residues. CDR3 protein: CSARDSYSNQPQHF. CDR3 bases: TGCAGTGCTAGAGACAGCTATAGCAATCAGCCCCAGCATTTT.

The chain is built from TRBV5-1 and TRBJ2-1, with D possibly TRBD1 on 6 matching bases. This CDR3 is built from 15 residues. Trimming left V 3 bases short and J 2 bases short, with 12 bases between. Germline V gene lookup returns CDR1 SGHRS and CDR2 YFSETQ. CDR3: CASSSQGWAYNEQFF. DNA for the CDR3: TGCGCCAGCAGCTCGCAGGGGTGGGCCTACAATGAGCAGTTCTTC.

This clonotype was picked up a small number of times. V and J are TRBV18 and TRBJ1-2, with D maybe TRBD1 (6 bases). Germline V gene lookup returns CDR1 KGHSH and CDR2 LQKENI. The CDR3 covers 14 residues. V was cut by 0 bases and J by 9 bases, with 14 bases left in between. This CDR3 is CASSPPEDRSSYTF. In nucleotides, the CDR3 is TGTGCCAGCTCACCACCGGAGGACAGAAGTAGCTACACCTTC.

In DNA form, the CDR3 reads TGTGCCAGCAGTTACTCCGGGACCTACGACTACGAGCAGTACTTC. Translating it yields CASSYSGTYDYEQYF. V is TRBV6-6 and J is TRBJ2-7; either TRBD1 or TRBD2 may supply D (5 bases each). The germline CDR1 and CDR2 sequences are MNHNY and SVGAGI (reference sequence). Deletions cut 0 bases from V and 3 bases from J, with 12 bases between. CDR3 length equals 15 residues.

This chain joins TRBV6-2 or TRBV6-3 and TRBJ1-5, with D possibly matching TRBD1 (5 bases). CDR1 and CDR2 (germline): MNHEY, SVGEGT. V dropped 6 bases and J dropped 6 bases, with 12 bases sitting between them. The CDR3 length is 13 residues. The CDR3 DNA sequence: TGTGCCAGCAGACCGGACACTGGTCAGCCCCAGCATTTT. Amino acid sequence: CASRPDTGQPQHF.

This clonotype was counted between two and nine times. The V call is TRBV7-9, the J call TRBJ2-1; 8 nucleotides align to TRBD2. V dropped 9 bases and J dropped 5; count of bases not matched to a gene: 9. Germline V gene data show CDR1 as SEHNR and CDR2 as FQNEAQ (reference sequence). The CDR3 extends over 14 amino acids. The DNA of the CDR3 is TGTGCCAGTTGGAGCGGGAGTGCTAACAATGAGCAGTTCTTC. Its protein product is CASWSGSANNEQFF.

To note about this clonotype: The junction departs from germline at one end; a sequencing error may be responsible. The DNA for the CDR3 is TGCAGCCCAATCCGCATGAACACTGGAGCTTTCTTT. Its translation: CSPIRMNTGAFF. The chain is built from TRBV29-1 and TRBJ1-1, with unresolved D. This CDR3 has 12 residues. The V gene's germline CDR1 is SQVTM and CDR2 ANQGSEA.

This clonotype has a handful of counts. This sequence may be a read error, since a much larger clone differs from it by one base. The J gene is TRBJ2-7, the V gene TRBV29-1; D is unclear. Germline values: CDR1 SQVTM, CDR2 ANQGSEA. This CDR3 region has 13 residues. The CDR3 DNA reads TGCAGTGACCGACCCCGTACGTACAATGAGCAGTACTTC. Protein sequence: CSDRPRTYNEQYF.

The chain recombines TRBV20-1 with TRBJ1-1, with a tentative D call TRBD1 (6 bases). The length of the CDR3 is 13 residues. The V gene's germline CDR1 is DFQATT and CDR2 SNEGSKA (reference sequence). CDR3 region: CSPFTGQPTEAFF. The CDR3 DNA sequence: TGCAGCCCTTTCACGGGACAACCCACTGAAGCTTTCTTT.

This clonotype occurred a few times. The CDR3 reads CASSSRLGAGGASGYNEQFF. The DNA for the CDR3 is TGTGCCAGCAGCTCCCGTCTTGGAGCGGGGGGGGCTTCGGGCTACAATGAGCAGTTCTTC. The chain couples TRBV5-6 to TRBJ2-1, with 10 nucleotides matching TRBD2. The V gene end was trimmed by 3 bases and the J gene end by 3 bases; junction bases not matched to a gene: 18. CDR1 and CDR2 from the germline V gene are SGHDT and YYEEEE. This CDR3 region has 20 residues.

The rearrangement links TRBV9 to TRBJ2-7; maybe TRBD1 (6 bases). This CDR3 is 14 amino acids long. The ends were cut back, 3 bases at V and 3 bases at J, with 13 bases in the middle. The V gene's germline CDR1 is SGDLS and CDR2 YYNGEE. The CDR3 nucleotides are TGTGCCAGCAGCGCATTGGGCAGGGGCTACGAGCAGTACTTC. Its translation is CASSALGRGYEQYF.

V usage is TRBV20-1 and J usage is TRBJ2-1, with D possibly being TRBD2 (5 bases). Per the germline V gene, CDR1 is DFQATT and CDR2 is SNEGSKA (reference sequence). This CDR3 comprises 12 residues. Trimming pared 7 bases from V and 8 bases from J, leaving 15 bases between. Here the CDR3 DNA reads TGCAGTGGAAGTCCGGGATTAGATGAGCAGTTCTTC. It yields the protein CSGSPGLDEQFF.

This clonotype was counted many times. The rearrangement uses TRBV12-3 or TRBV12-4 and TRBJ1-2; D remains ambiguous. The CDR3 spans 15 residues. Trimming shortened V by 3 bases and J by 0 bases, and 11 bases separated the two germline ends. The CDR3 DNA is TGTGCCAGCAGTTTGCAGCGGCAGTCTAACTATGGCTACACCTTC. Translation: CASSLQRQSNYGYTF.

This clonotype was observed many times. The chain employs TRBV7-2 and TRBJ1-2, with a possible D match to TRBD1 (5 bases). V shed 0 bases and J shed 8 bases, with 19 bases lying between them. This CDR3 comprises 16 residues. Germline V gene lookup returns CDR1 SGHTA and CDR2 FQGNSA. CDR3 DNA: TGTGCCAGCAGCTTAGCGCTGTATCAGGGAGGAGGAGGCTACACCTTC. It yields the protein CASSLALYQGGGGYTF. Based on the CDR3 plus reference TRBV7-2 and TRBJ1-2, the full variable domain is GAGVSQSPSNKVTEKGKDVELRCDPISGHTALYWYRQSLGQGLEFLIYFQGNSAPDKSGLPSDRFSAERTGGSVSTLTIQRTQQEDSAVYLCASSLALYQGGGGYTFGSGTRLTVV.